This T cell receptor beta chain came from a study of control samples from healthy donors and cancer patients. Clones were read by immunoSEQ multiplex PCR, and TCRdb kept only the in-frame ones, dropping some. The sample shows around 100,000 clones, less than 90% of them seen only once. This CDR3 region has 16 residues. The V gene end was trimmed by 4 bases and the J gene end by 6 bases; junction bases not matched to a gene: 11. The germline gives CDR1 SGHDT, CDR2 YYEEEE. This chain joins TRBV5-6 and TRBJ2-3; 10 positions match TRBD2. The receptor was derived from a woman aged 45-59 years in good health. The sample comprised blood. The CDR3 sequence is CASSLRLSGGADTQYF. The CDR3 nucleotides read TGTGCCAGCAGCCTTCGATTGAGCGGGGGGGCTGATACGCAGTATTTT.